This T cell receptor beta chain was sequenced for a study of blood T cell repertoires in COVID-19. Per germline, CDR1 MNHEY and CDR2 SVGEGT. V was shortened by 0 bases and J by 0 bases, with 9 bases between the two germline ends. This CDR3 spans 15 amino acids. Sequencing was performed with immunoSEQ multiplex PCR; in TCRdb, only in-frame clones are kept and a portion is missing. Of under 300,000 clones detected, 75% to 90% appear once; the ten largest clones hold around 13%. The source material was peripheral blood. The receptor comes from a woman in her seventies with COVID-19, enrolled during active disease. The rearrangement joins TRBV6-2 or TRBV6-3 to TRBJ2-7; possibly TRBD2 for D (6 bases). CDR3 DNA: TGTGCCAGCAGTTACTCTCGCGGGGCCTCCTACGAGCAGTACTTC. Residues: CASSYSRGASYEQYF.